This T cell receptor (beta chain) is from a study of T cells after yellow fever vaccination. Study findings and constraints: Once the booster was given, most primary-vaccination clones reappeared, at about 97% for CD4 and approximately 88% for CD8.

TCRdb recomputed calls from the 5' RACE reads with MiXCR, one row per CDR3 protein. This table holds over 200,000 distinct CDR3 sequences, roughly 6.8% found once. Trimming took 3 bases from V and 0 from J, leaving 15 bases between them. CDR1 is SGHTA and CDR2 is FQGNSA in the germline V gene. CDR3 length: 16 amino acids. This clonotype showed up many times. Antigen specificity is unknown. The clonotype comes from a man aged 25 to 40 who received the YFV17D yellow fever vaccine. The genes are TRBV7-2 and TRBJ2-7; D might be TRBD1 (6 bases). Sequencing was performed on CD4+ T cells sorted from PBMCs, taken on the day of the yellow fever booster vaccination. The CDR3 region is CASSLRQGLGSYEQYF. The CDR3 coding sequence is TGTGCCAGCAGCTTGAGGCAGGGGTTAGGCTCCTACGAGCAGTACTTC.